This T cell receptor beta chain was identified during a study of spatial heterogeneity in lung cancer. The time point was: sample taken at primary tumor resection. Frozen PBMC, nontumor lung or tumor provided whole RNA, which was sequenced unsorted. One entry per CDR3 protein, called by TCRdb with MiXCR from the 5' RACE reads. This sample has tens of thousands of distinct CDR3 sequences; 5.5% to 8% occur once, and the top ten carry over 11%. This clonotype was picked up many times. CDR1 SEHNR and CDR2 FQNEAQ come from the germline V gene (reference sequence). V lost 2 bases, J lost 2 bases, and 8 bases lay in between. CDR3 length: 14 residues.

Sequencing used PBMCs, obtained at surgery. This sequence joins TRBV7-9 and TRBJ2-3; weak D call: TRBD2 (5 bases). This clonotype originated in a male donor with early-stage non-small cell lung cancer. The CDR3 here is CASSLPRDTDTQYF. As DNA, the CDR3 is TGTGCCAGCAGCTTACCCCGGGACACAGATACGCAGTATTTT.